This is a list of T cell receptor beta chains from one sample in a study of cytomegalovirus exposure and HLA in healthy donors. Sequencing was performed with immunoSEQ multiplex PCR; in TCRdb, only in-frame clones are kept and a portion is missing. The sample has roughly 200,000 clones; roughly four fifths are singletons. Sequenced material: PBMCs. These receptors were collected from a young man in good health and CMV-seronegative. Both conserved end residues are part of each CDR3. A D gene is named only where the DNA matches it firmly. Clone sizes are given selectively: once, few, many, or a class where the clone is expanded.

d_call j_call v_call clone_size cdr3_aa cdr3_nt
- TRBJ1-5 TRBV2 few CASSGRLNNQPQHF TGTGCCAGCAGTGGGAGGCTGAACAATCAGCCCCAGCATTTT
TRBD1 TRBJ1-2 TRBV29-1 - CSVITGDGYTF TGCAGCGTTATTACAGGGGATGGCTACACCTTC
- TRBJ1-4 TRBV5-6 - CASSLSRLEKLFF TGTGCCAGCAGCCTTTCGCGCCTTGAAAAACTGTTTTTT
TRBD2 TRBJ2-7 TRBV6-5 - CASALALGREQYF TGTGCCAGCGCACTAGCGTTAGGGAGGGAGCAGTACTTC
- TRBJ2-7 TRBV15 - CATSRQVVGYEQYF TGTGCCACCAGCAGACAGGTTGTCGGCTACGAGCAGTACTTC
- TRBJ2-5 TRBV4-1 - CASSHAYHREQETQYF TGCGCCAGCAGCCACGCCTACCACAGGGAACAAGAGACCCAGTACTTC
- TRBJ1-2 TRBV5-1 - CASSLAQGLNYGYTF TGCGCCAGCAGCTTGGCGCAGGGACTTAACTATGGCTACACCTTC
TRBD1 TRBJ2-1 TRBV29-1 - CSVEGQGVYNEQFF TGCAGCGTTGAAGGCCAGGGGGTATACAATGAGCAGTTCTTC
- TRBJ1-6 TRBV6-5 - CASSSFPRRVASPLHF TGTGCCAGCAGTTCTTTTCCCCGCAGGGTGGCTTCACCCCTCCACTTT
- TRBJ2-3 TRBV18 - CASLAGTPSSTDTQYF TGTGCCAGCTTAGCCGGGACTCCCTCTAGCACAGATACGCAGTATTTT
TRBD1 TRBJ2-7 TRBV7-3 - CASSSTGTAHYEQYF TGTGCCAGCAGCTCAACCGGGACAGCCCACTACGAGCAGTACTTC
TRBD1 TRBJ2-1 TRBV7-9 once CASSPGQGSSYNEQFF TGTGCCAGCAGCCCGGGACAGGGCAGCTCCTACAATGAGCAGTTCTTC
- TRBJ1-1 TRBV7-3 - CASSEGTSANTEAFF TGTGCCAGCAGCGAAGGGACAAGTGCTAACACTGAAGCTTTCTTT
TRBD1 TRBJ1-2 TRBV7-9 - CASSRDRVVGYTF TGTGCCAGCAGCCGGGACAGGGTGGTTGGCTACACCTTC
TRBD2 TRBJ2-1 TRBV2 - CASSKLADYNEQFF TGTGCCAGCAGTAAACTAGCGGACTACAATGAGCAGTTCTTC
TRBD1 TRBJ2-7 TRBV5-4 - CASSVDRGPEQYF TGTGCCAGCTCGGTGGACAGGGGGCCCGAGCAGTACTTC
TRBD2 TRBJ2-2 TRBV6-5 once CASSYLAGVTGELFF TGTGCCAGCAGTTACCTAGCGGGAGTGACCGGGGAGCTGTTTTTT
TRBD2 TRBJ2-7 TRBV5-1 - CASSSGTSGAPYEQYF TGCGCCAGCTCCTCCGGGACTAGCGGGGCCCCCTACGAGCAGTACTTC
- TRBJ1-1 TRBV18 - CASSRTGRPEAFF TGTGCCAGCTCGCGAACAGGGAGACCTGAAGCTTTCTTT
- TRBJ1-5 TRBV5-1 - CASSLGGHEGNQPQHF TGCGCCAGCAGCTTGGGAGGCCACGAGGGCAATCAGCCCCAGCATTTT
- TRBJ2-1 TRBV9 - CASSVLGTTYNEQFF TGTGCCAGCAGCGTACTAGGAACGACCTACAATGAGCAGTTCTTC
TRBD1 TRBJ2-7 TRBV2 - CASSGSRTGGWDEQYF TGTGCCAGCAGTGGATCGAGGACAGGGGGCTGGGACGAGCAGTACTTC
- TRBJ2-7 TRBV6-1 - CASTWTDNYEQYF TGTGCCAGCACCTGGACAGATAACTACGAGCAGTACTTC
- TRBJ2-7 TRBV5-4 - CASSPSPLYSYEQYF TGTGCCAGCAGCCCTTCGCCACTGTACTCCTACGAGCAGTACTTC
TRBD2 TRBJ2-3 TRBV5-1 - CASSLSPSGVTDTQYF TGCGCCAGCAGCTTGTCCCCTAGCGGGGTCACAGATACGCAGTATTTT
- TRBJ2-3 TRBV5-4 - CASSLVARSDTDTQYF TGTGCCAGCAGCTTGGTAGCTCGCTCCGACACAGATACGCAGTATTTT
- TRBJ2-1 TRBV27 once CASSLQYTSYNEQFF TGTGCCAGCAGTTTACAATATACTAGTTACAATGAGCAGTTCTTC
- TRBJ2-3 TRBV7-8 - CASSLGGPLATDTQYF TGTGCCAGCAGCTTAGGTGGTCCCCTGGCCACAGATACGCAGTATTTT
- TRBJ2-7 TRBV5-8 - CASSTSGTKNYEQYF TGTGCCAGCAGCACCTCCGGGACAAAGAACTACGAGCAGTACTTC
- TRBJ2-2 TRBV9 - CASSPQVNTGELFF TGTGCCAGCAGCCCACAAGTGAACACCGGGGAGCTGTTTTTT
TRBD1 TRBJ2-1 TRBV5-1 - CASSLAGTASNEQFF TGCGCCAGCAGCTTGGCAGGGACAGCTTCCAATGAGCAGTTCTTC
TRBD1 TRBJ2-5 TRBV27 - CASSLRQGFYQETQYF TGTGCCAGCAGTTTAAGACAGGGATTTTACCAAGAGACCCAGTACTTC
TRBD1 TRBJ1-4 TRBV29-1 once CSATTGGFEKLFF TGCAGCGCCACGACAGGGGGGTTTGAAAAACTGTTTTTT
- TRBJ1-5 TRBV29-1 - CSVVAPTPYSNQPQHF TGCAGCGTTGTGGCACCAACACCGTATAGCAATCAGCCCCAGCATTTT
- TRBJ2-7 TRBV25-1 - CASSDTDTSYEQYF TGTGCCAGCAGTGACACAGACACCTCCTACGAGCAGTACTTC
- TRBJ1-2 TRBV4-1 - CASSQVQNSNYGYTF TGCGCCAGCAGCCAAGTGCAGAATTCTAACTATGGCTACACCTTC
TRBD2 TRBJ2-1 TRBV4-1 - CASSLSGSSYNEQFF TGCGCCAGCAGCCTTAGCGGGAGTTCCTACAATGAGCAGTTCTTC
- TRBJ1-1 TRBV2 - CASKSRGLNTEAFF TGTGCCAGCAAGTCGCGCGGATTGAACACTGAAGCTTTCTTT
- TRBJ1-1 TRBV9 - CASSLRGRGTEAFF TGTGCCAGCAGTCTGAGAGGCCGTGGCACTGAAGCTTTCTTT
- TRBJ2-7 TRBV28 few CASSLAHRTAAYEQYF TGTGCCAGCAGTTTAGCCCACCGGACAGCCGCCTACGAGCAGTACTTC
TRBD2 TRBJ2-1 TRBV4-1 - CASSLRGASGSVNEQFF TGCGCCAGCAGCCTCAGGGGAGCAAGCGGGAGCGTGAATGAGCAGTTCTTC
- TRBJ2-6 TRBV11-2 - CARGVGGYGANVLTF TGTGCCAGAGGGGTGGGGGGATATGGGGCCAACGTCCTGACTTTC
TRBD2 TRBJ2-1 TRBV7-2 once CASSLAIAGGPREQFF TGTGCCAGCAGCTTAGCGATAGCGGGAGGGCCGCGGGAGCAGTTCTTC
TRBD1 TRBJ1-2 TRBV19 - CASSIRTGNYGYTF TGTGCCAGTAGTATTAGGACAGGGAACTATGGCTACACCTTC
TRBD1 TRBJ2-5 TRBV27 - CASSLYGTGVGETQYF TGTGCCAGCAGTTTATATGGGACAGGGGTCGGTGAGACCCAGTACTTC
TRBD1 TRBJ2-7 TRBV10-3 - CAISESRGQYYEQYF TGTGCCATCAGTGAGTCGAGGGGACAGTACTACGAGCAGTACTTC
TRBD1 TRBJ2-3 TRBV15 - CATSRPGQGADTQYF TGTGCCACCAGCAGACCGGGACAGGGTGCAGATACGCAGTATTTT
TRBD1 TRBJ2-3 TRBV10-3 - CAISDIPGQGSDTQYF TGTGCCATCAGTGATATACCGGGACAGGGATCAGATACGCAGTATTTT
- TRBJ2-7 TRBV28 once CASSQAHRTYEQYF TGTGCCAGCAGTCAGGCCCACAGAACCTACGAGCAGTACTTC
TRBD1 TRBJ1-1 TRBV7-9 once CASSKPGGAGATEAFF TGTGCCAGCAGCAAACCAGGGGGCGCGGGCGCAACTGAAGCTTTCTTT
- TRBJ2-7 TRBV27 - CASSLGRAGLGLEQYF TGTGCCAGCAGTTTGGGGCGGGCGGGATTGGGGCTCGAGCAGTACTTC
TRBD2 TRBJ2-7 TRBV5-4 - CASSSAGLRGYEQYF TGTGCCAGCAGCTCCGCGGGACTACGAGGTTACGAGCAGTACTTC
TRBD1 TRBJ1-5 TRBV2 - CASSEAPGGQPQHF TGTGCCAGCAGTGAAGCCCCAGGGGGTCAGCCCCAGCATTTT
- TRBJ2-3 TRBV29-1 - CSVEDRGKGASTDTQYF TGCAGCGTTGAAGATCGGGGGAAGGGAGCAAGCACAGATACGCAGTATTTT
- TRBJ1-2 TRBV25-1 - CASGPKQGQGYTF TGTGCCAGCGGACCAAAGCAGGGTCAGGGCTACACCTTC
- TRBJ2-7 TRBV27 - CASRGGTGGYYERQYF TGTGCCAGCAGGGGAGGGACAGGAGGTTATTACGAGCGGCAGTACTTC
TRBD1 TRBJ1-1 TRBV9 - CASSLSGQGLIGTEAFF TGTGCCAGCAGCCTATCGGGACAGGGGCTAATCGGGACTGAAGCTTTCTTT